This T cell receptor beta chain stems from a study of T cell responses to AZD1222 COVID-19 vaccine. The CDR3 sequence is 14 residues long. Looked up from germline, CDR1 is LNHDA and CDR2 is SQIVND (reference sequence). V lost 5 bases, J lost 6 bases, and 16 bases lay in between. A note on this clone: No antigen is known for it.

Broader study findings: Without day 14 samples, only post-peak T cell repertoires were studied. The donor group comprised mostly white British people and more females; the analysis possibly underestimated clonal diversity. Nearly half of spike-specific TCRs reportedly go after variant regions that carry no mutations.

Sequenced by immunoSEQ multiplex PCR; TCRdb stores in-frame clones only, minus some. In the table there are 200,000 or so clones, 90% to 95% of which are singletons. The source of this sequence is an adult in good health. This material consisted of peripheral blood, taken on day 0 of AZD1222 vaccination. The chain recombines TRBV19 with TRBJ1-1; D remains ambiguous. The CDR3 region has the DNA TGTGCCAGTAGTGAGCCTGGTCGGATCCCTGAAGCTTTCTTT. It specifies CASSEPGRIPEAFF.